This T cell receptor beta chain was sequenced during a study of blood T cell repertoires in COVID-19. Whole-study context: Italy, Spain and the United States were the sources of the convalescent and acute COVID-19 samples. T cells, B-cell-depleted T cells, or PBMCs supplied cDNA or gDNA.

Source study methods: Nucleated cell counts were estimated from reference gene primer amplification. Clones were sequenced by immunoSEQ multiplex PCR, and TCRdb holds only the in-frame ones, with some missing. That table supplies the V and J calls and clone size; D and trimming were determined from the DNA. This table has tens of thousands of clones, 85% to 90% appearing once. V was pared by 5 bases and J by 4 bases, with 11 bases between. The CDR3 runs 13 residues. This TCR came from a middle-aged man with active COVID-19. Sequenced: peripheral blood. This chain joins TRBV12-3 or TRBV12-4 and TRBJ1-1; D is undetermined. CDR3 in DNA: TGTGCCAGCAGTACTACCGGCAGCACTGAAGCTTTCTTT. This sequence encodes CASSTTGSTEAFF.